This passage covers 21 T cell receptor beta chains from one sample sequenced in a study of blood T cell repertoires in COVID-19. The repertoire was sequenced with immunoSEQ multiplex PCR; TCRdb's copy has only in-frame clones and lacks some. The sample includes tens of thousands of clones, about 89% of them seen just once. The specimen was peripheral blood. Receptors originate from a human donor in a cohort sampled during active COVID-19.

Written as DNA, the CDR3 is TGTGCCAGCAGCTTATTAGCGGGGGCCGACCAAGAGACCCAGTACTTC. Translated: CASSLLAGADQETQYF. The chain recombines TRBV5-4 with TRBJ2-5; 9 nucleotides line up with TRBD2. CDR3 length: 16 residues. With V trimmed by 2 bases and J by 0 bases, 5 bases remained unmatched. CDR1 SGHNT and CDR2 YYREEE come from the germline V gene (reference sequence). Based on the CDR3 plus reference TRBV5-4 and TRBJ2-5, the full variable domain is ETGVTQSPTHLIKTRGQQVTLRCSSQSGHNTVSWYQQALGQGPQFIFQYYREEENGRGNFPPRFSGLQFPNYSSELNVNALELDDSALYLCASSLLAGADQETQYFGPGTRLLVL.

The chain employs TRBV5-1 and TRBJ2-2, with D hard to call. The V end lost 1 base, the J end lost 1 base, and 8 bases lay between the germline ends. The CDR3 has 15 amino acids. Germline lookup yields CDR1 SGHRS and CDR2 YFSETQ. Here the CDR3 reads CASSLLPGNTGELFF. The DNA for the CDR3 is TGCGCCAGCAGCTTGCTGCCAGGGAACACCGGGGAGCTGTTTTTT.

V usage is TRBV18 and J usage is TRBJ2-1; D is perhaps TRBD1 (5 bases). Trimming removed 2 bases at V and 7 bases at J, with 12 bases between. Germline values: CDR1 KGHSH, CDR2 LQKENI. The CDR3 runs to 14 residues. CDR3 bases: TGTGCCAGCTCACCAATACAAGGGGATAATGAGCAGTTCTTC. Translating it yields CASSPIQGDNEQFF.

The chain links TRBV7-2 to TRBJ1-5; maybe TRBD1 (5 bases). The CDR3 consists of 14 residues. Germline V gene lookup returns CDR1 SGHTA and CDR2 FQGNSA. With 4 bases removed from V and 0 bases from J, the gap between germline ends came to 7 bases. CDR3 in amino acids: CASSWGVSNQPQHF. For the CDR3, the DNA is TGTGCCAGCAGCTGGGGGGTTAGCAATCAGCCCCAGCATTTT.

This clone was found a few times. CDR3 amino acids: CASRGGAKEEKLFF. The CDR3 nucleotides read TGTGCCAGCAGAGGGGGCGCTAAGGAGGAAAAACTGTTTTTT. The chain couples TRBV28 to TRBJ1-4; 7 bases align to TRBD1. The CDR3 totals 14 residues. V was clipped by 6 bases and J by 8 bases; unmatched bases: 9. Per germline, CDR1 MDHEN and CDR2 SYDVKM.

This clone was detected once. The chain joins TRBV15 to TRBJ1-2; unclear D gene. This CDR3 comprises 13 residues. Trimming left V 5 bases short and J 7 bases short, with 14 bases between. CDR1 and CDR2 from the germline V gene are LNHNV and YYDKDF (reference sequence). CDR3 DNA sequence: TGTGCCACCAGCCGGGGAGTAATGGGTGGCTACACCTTC. Translated, it gives CATSRGVMGGYTF.

The chain links TRBV20-1 to TRBJ1-1; D unresolved. The CDR3 has 15 residues. Trimming shortened V by 3 bases and J by 0 bases, and 14 bases separated the two germline ends. CDR1 is DFQATT and CDR2 is SNEGSKA in the germline V gene (reference sequence). CDR3 sequence: CSASPQMTMNTEAFF. CDR3 coding DNA: TGCAGTGCTAGTCCCCAGATGACTATGAACACTGAAGCTTTCTTT.

V usage is TRBV3-1 (or the pseudogene TRBV3-2) and J usage is TRBJ1-5, with a weak D call TRBD1 (6 bases). V shed 0 bases and J shed 7 bases, with 13 bases lying between them. The length of the CDR3 is 15 residues. Germline V gene lookup returns CDR1 LGHDT and CDR2 YNNKEL (reference sequence). CDR3 residues: CASSQDGGGGQPQHF. The CDR3 DNA reads TGTGCCAGCAGCCAAGACGGGGGGGGCGGACAGCCCCAGCATTTT.

The rearrangement uses TRBV5-4 and TRBJ1-2, with 7 bases fitting TRBD1. V was clipped by 5 bases and J by 4 bases; unmatched bases: 5. Germline lookup yields CDR1 SGHNT and CDR2 YYREEE (reference sequence). CDR3 length: 13 residues. The CDR3 bases are TGTGCCAGCAGACAAGGACAGGCCTATGGCTACACCTTC. Translated: CASRQGQAYGYTF.

Comments on this clone: This sample also contains other DNA sequences that code for the same CDR3. The chain couples TRBV3-1 (or the pseudogene TRBV3-2) to TRBJ2-7; 7 bases line up with TRBD1. The CDR3 contains 14 residues. Trimming cost V 7 bases and J 1 base; bases outside gene matches: 7. The germline V gene has CDR1 LGHDT and CDR2 YNNKEL (reference sequence). The CDR3 loop reads CASTRTGRSYEQYF. Here the CDR3 DNA reads TGTGCCAGCACCAGGACAGGACGATCCTACGAGCAGTACTTC.

This clone was found a few times. V and J are TRBV5-1 and TRBJ2-7; tentatively, D is TRBD2 (6 bases). Trimming took 4 bases from V and 2 from J, leaving 16 bases between them. Germline V gene sequence: CDR1 SGHRS, CDR2 YFSETQ. The CDR3 is 15 amino acids. In DNA form, the CDR3 reads TGCGCCAGCAGCCTGCAGGCGGGGAGAACCTACGAGCAGTACTTC. Amino acids: CASSLQAGRTYEQYF. Full variable domain (outside the CDR3, taken from reference TRBV5-1 and TRBJ2-7): KAGVTQTPRYLIKTRGQQVTLSCSPISGHRSVSWYQQTPGQGLQFLFEYFSETQRNKGNFPGRFSGRQFSNSRSEMNVSTLELGDSALYLCASSLQAGRTYEQYFGPGTRLTVT.

V gene TRBV15 combines with J gene TRBJ1-1; tentatively, D is TRBD1 (5 bases). Trimming stripped 3 bases from V and 9 bases from J, with 17 bases between. CDR3 length: 14 amino acids. CDR1 and CDR2 (germline): LNHNV, YYDKDF (reference sequence). The CDR3 coding sequence is TGTGCCACCAGCAGGGGGGGACCGACGAGGAAAGCTTTCTTT. Its translation is CATSRGGPTRKAFF.

V is TRBV6-5 and J is TRBJ1-1; D possibly corresponds to TRBD1 (6 bases). The V gene's germline CDR1 is MNHEY and CDR2 SVGAGI. The CDR3 spans 15 residues. V gave up 5 bases and J gave up 4 bases, with 17 bases separating them. The CDR3 sequence is CASSRGARGGTEAFF. The CDR3 DNA follows: TGTGCCAGCAGTCGGGGGGCGCGAGGTGGCACTGAAGCTTTCTTT.

The chain employs TRBV14 and TRBJ1-3; D remains ambiguous. Trimming took 2 bases from V and 0 from J, leaving 8 bases between them. The CDR3 totals 15 residues. CDR1 and CDR2 (germline): SGHDN, FVKESK. The CDR3 sequence: CASSQTPHSGNTIYF. The DNA for the CDR3 is TGTGCCAGCAGCCAAACCCCACACTCTGGAAACACCATATATTTT.

This rearrangement joins TRBV6-2 or TRBV6-3 to TRBJ1-5, with 8 bases lining up with TRBD1. Germline lookup yields CDR1 MNHEY and CDR2 SVGEGT. The CDR3 covers 17 residues. V gave up 6 bases and J gave up 4 bases; unmatched junction bases: 14. The CDR3 spells CASSWTGQGVLNQPQHF. CDR3 DNA sequence: TGTGCCAGCAGCTGGACCGGACAGGGCGTTTTAAATCAGCCCCAGCATTTT.

This chain uses TRBV5-6 with TRBJ1-4, with no clear D. Trimming took 1 base from V and 8 from J, leaving 12 bases between them. Germline loops: CDR1 SGHDT, CDR2 YYEEEE. The CDR3 covers 14 residues. This CDR3 is CASSLWGASEKLFF. DNA of the CDR3: TGTGCCAGCAGCTTGTGGGGAGCCAGCGAAAAACTGTTTTTT.

This rearrangement joins TRBV6-2 or TRBV6-3 to TRBJ2-7; 7 bases fit TRBD1. Germline V gene sequence: CDR1 MNHEY, CDR2 SVGEGT. The V segment lost 5 bases and the J segment 5 bases; nucleotides outside the gene matches: 6. CDR3 length: 13 residues. The CDR3 loop reads CASSPGTVHEQYF. The DNA of the CDR3 is TGTGCCAGCAGTCCCGGGACAGTCCACGAGCAGTACTTC.

V gene TRBV9 combines with J gene TRBJ1-2, with D possibly being TRBD1 (6 bases). This CDR3 contains 15 residues. V lost 3 bases and J lost 2, with 14 bases in between. Germline V gene data show CDR1 as SGDLS and CDR2 as YYNGEE. The CDR3 DNA reads as TGTGCCAGCAGCGGAACAGGGCTAAAGAACTATGGCTACACCTTC. Residues: CASSGTGLKNYGYTF.

J is TRBJ1-6 and V is TRBV7-3, with D unresolved. Germline values: CDR1 SGHTA, CDR2 FQGTGA. The CDR3 loop spans 13 amino acids. Trimming took 2 bases from V and 4 from J, leaving 3 bases between them. The CDR3 loop is CASSLEYNSPLHF. For the CDR3, the DNA is TGTGCCAGCAGCTTAGAGTATAATTCACCCCTCCACTTT.

This clone was observed a single time. This chain links TRBV9 with TRBJ2-1; 10 positions agree with TRBD2. Germline CDR1 is SGDLS and CDR2 is YYNGEE. The CDR3 is made up of 14 amino acids. The V segment lost 3 bases and the J segment 8 bases; nucleotides outside the gene matches: 5. CDR3: CASSASGGLDEQFF. The DNA for the CDR3 is TGTGCCAGCAGCGCTAGCGGGGGTTTGGATGAGCAGTTCTTC.

V and J are TRBV12-3 or TRBV12-4 and TRBJ2-7; D may be TRBD2 (6 bases). The CDR3 covers 12 residues. The ends were cut back, 7 bases at V and 7 bases at J, with 14 bases in the middle. The CDR3: CASTLGAGEQYF. The CDR3 coding sequence is TGTGCCAGCACCCTAGGGGCGGGAGAGCAGTACTTC.